The 22 T cell receptor beta chains below all came from one sample that was sequenced in a study of blood T cell repertoires in COVID-19. TCRdb's table, derived via immunoSEQ multiplex PCR, lists solely in-frame clones and lacks some. The data hold hundreds of thousands of clones, with about 90% observed a single time. The sequenced sample consisted of peripheral blood. These receptors were taken from a middle-aged man with acute or convalescent COVID-19.

This clone was observed a single time. The chain combines TRBV5-1 with TRBJ2-5, with a possible D match to TRBD1 (5 bases). Germline CDR1 reads SGHRS; CDR2 reads YFSETQ. Trimming stripped 3 bases from V and 1 base from J, with 10 bases between. The CDR3 is 14 residues long. CDR3 amino acids: CASSSMTAQETQYF. CDR3 DNA sequence: TGCGCCAGCAGCTCGATGACAGCCCAAGAGACCCAGTACTTC.

This sequence joins TRBV5-1 and TRBJ2-6; 8 bases agree with TRBD2. The V gene end was trimmed by 2 bases and the J gene end by 4 bases; junction bases not matched to a gene: 2. Germline CDR1 SGHRS, CDR2 YFSETQ. CDR3 length: 15 residues. Here the CDR3 reads CASSFGGAGANVLTF. CDR3 DNA sequence: TGCGCCAGCAGCTTCGGGGGGGCGGGGGCCAACGTCCTGACTTTC. The full variable domain, its missing parts supplied by reference TRBV5-1 and TRBJ2-6, is KAGVTQTPRYLIKTRGQQVTLSCSPISGHRSVSWYQQTPGQGLQFLFEYFSETQRNKGNFPGRFSGRQFSNSRSEMNVSTLELGDSALYLCASSFGGAGANVLTFGAGSRLTVL.

V and J are TRBV30 and TRBJ1-6; possibly TRBD1 for D (5 bases). Per the germline V gene, CDR1 is GTSNPN and CDR2 is SVGIG (reference sequence). Trimming shortened V by 2 bases and J by 6 bases, and 14 bases separated the two germline ends. The CDR3 covers 15 residues. The CDR3 nucleotides read TGTGCCTGGAGTATCGGGGGTCCCTTTAATTCACCCCTCCACTTT. It is translated as CAWSIGGPFNSPLHF.

This chain uses TRBV6-4 with TRBJ1-1, with TRBD1 matching 7 bases. J lost 9 bases, V lost 6 bases, and 4 bases had no gene match. The CDR3 totals 11 residues. Germline V gene lookup returns CDR1 MRHNA and CDR2 SNTAGT. The CDR3 region is CASRSRGKAFF. As DNA, the CDR3 is TGTGCCAGCAGATCCAGGGGGAAAGCTTTCTTT.

The chain joins TRBV7-9 to TRBJ1-1; no clear D. V was cut by 5 bases and J by 1 base, with 14 bases left in between. The CDR3 has 15 amino acids. Looked up from germline, CDR1 is SEHNR and CDR2 is FQNEAQ (reference sequence). CDR3 in amino acids: CASSHALTRNTEAFF. In DNA, the CDR3 is TGTGCCAGCAGCCACGCCCTTACAAGGAACACTGAAGCTTTCTTT. Looking up the rest from reference TRBV7-9 and TRBJ1-1 gives the full variable domain: DTGVSQNPRHKITKRGQNVTFRCDPISEHNRLYWYRQTLGQGPEFLTYFQNEAQLEKSRLLSDRFSAERPKGSFSTLEIQRTEQGDSAMYLCASSHALTRNTEAFFGQGTRLTVV.

The genes are TRBV9 and TRBJ1-4; TRBD1 agrees at 10 bases. Germline CDR1 and CDR2: SGDLS and YYNGEE. J was trimmed by 7 bases and V by 4 bases; bases with no gene match: 7. The CDR3 spans 15 residues. CDR3 bases: TGTGCCAGCAGCAGACGAGGACAGGGGGGTGAAAAACTGTTTTTT. The encoded protein is CASSRRGQGGEKLFF.

This clone occurred once. V is TRBV29-1 and J is TRBJ1-2; the match to TRBD1 covers 8 bases. The CDR3 is 13 residues long. V lost 6 bases to trimming and J lost 4 bases; unmatched junction nucleotides: 7. CDR1 and CDR2 (germline): SQVTM, ANQGSEA. CDR3 amino acids: CSVEDRVGYGYTF. The CDR3 region has the DNA TGCAGCGTCGAGGACAGGGTAGGCTATGGCTACACCTTC.

This clone was observed a handful of times. The J gene is TRBJ1-1, the V gene TRBV28, with a possible D match to TRBD1 (6 bases). The V end was cut by 6 bases, the J end by 4 bases, with 18 bases between. Germline V CDR1 and CDR2: MDHEN, SYDVKM. This CDR3 spans 15 amino acids. DNA of the CDR3: TGTGCCAGCAGCTCCACGGGAGGGGGGACCACTGAAGCTTTCTTT. Translating gives CASSSTGGGTTEAFF. Variable domain in full (rest from reference TRBV28 and TRBJ1-1): DVKVTQSSRYLVKRTGEKVFLECVQDMDHENMFWYRQDPGLGLRLIYFSYDVKMKEKGDIPEGYSVSREKKERFSLILESASTNQTSMYLCASSSTGGGTTEAFFGQGTRLTVV.

This chain links TRBV27 with TRBJ2-7, with 7 bases matching TRBD2. Trimming took 4 bases from V and 4 from J; bases not matched to a gene: 7. The CDR3 runs 14 residues. Germline CDR1 is MNHEY and CDR2 is SMNVEV (reference sequence). In DNA form, the CDR3 reads TGTGCCAGCAGTTGGGGGGGAGGAACTTACGAGCAGTACTTC. This encodes CASSWGGGTYEQYF.

The chain recombines TRBV7-3 with TRBJ1-1; 11 bases map to TRBD1. The ends lost 2 bases at V and 11 bases at J; junction bases unmatched: 4. The CDR3 runs to 13 residues. Germline CDR1 reads SGHTA; CDR2 reads FQGTGA. The DNA for the CDR3 is TGTGCCAGCAGCTTAGGGACAGGGGGGCTCGCTTTCTTT. This encodes CASSLGTGGLAFF.

J is TRBJ2-7 and V is TRBV7-9, with D possibly TRBD1 on 5 matching bases. The germline CDR1 and CDR2 sequences are SEHNR and FQNEAQ (reference sequence). V was trimmed by 3 bases and J by 2 bases, leaving 11 bases between them. The CDR3 contains 14 residues. The CDR3 coding sequence is TGTGCCAGCAGCTTTATCGACAGCCCCTACGAGCAGTACTTC. It yields the protein CASSFIDSPYEQYF.

The chain employs TRBV2 and TRBJ2-3; 7 nucleotides agree with TRBD2. This CDR3 contains 16 residues. The V segment lost 3 bases and the J segment 4 bases; nucleotides outside the gene matches: 10. Germline CDR1 SNHLY, CDR2 FYNNEI. The CDR3: CASSDMKVAGADTQYF. The CDR3, as DNA: TGTGCCAGCAGTGACATGAAGGTTGCGGGGGCAGATACGCAGTATTTT.

The chain joins TRBV7-3 to TRBJ2-2; D perhaps matches TRBD2 (5 bases). The germline CDR1 and CDR2 sequences are SGHTA and FQGTGA. V lost 5 bases and J 2 bases, leaving 18 bases between the germline ends. This CDR3 contains 17 residues. The CDR3 nucleotides are TGTGCCAGCAGCGATTTGGAGGACGGGGAAAACACCGGGGAGCTGTTTTTT. This gives the protein CASSDLEDGENTGELFF.

The V gene is TRBV28, the J gene TRBJ1-5, with TRBD1 identical over 7 bases. The CDR3 is 15 residues long. V lost 2 bases, J lost 7 bases, and 8 bases stayed unmatched. CDR1 and CDR2 (germline): MDHEN, SYDVKM. CDR3 in amino acids: CASSLALGGRQPQHF. CDR3 in DNA: TGTGCCAGCAGTTTAGCCCTAGGGGGCAGACAGCCCCAGCATTTT.

J is TRBJ2-2 and V is TRBV5-1; D might be TRBD1 (6 bases). V shed 0 bases and J shed 5 bases, with 14 bases lying between them. Germline V lookup: CDR1 SGHRS, CDR2 YFSETQ. The CDR3 loop spans 16 amino acids. The DNA for the CDR3 is TGCGCCAGCAGCTTGGAAACAGGGTTAAGGACCGGGGAGCTGTTTTTT. Protein product: CASSLETGLRTGELFF.

The CDR3: CASSLDTDSNQPQHF. The CDR3 region has the DNA TGTGCCAGTAGCCTTGACACAGATAGCAATCAGCCCCAGCATTTT. This rearrangement joins TRBV19 to TRBJ1-5; D remains unclear. V was pared by 6 bases and J by 0 bases, with 12 bases between. CDR3 length equals 15 residues. Germline V lookup: CDR1 LNHDA, CDR2 SQIVND (reference sequence).

This chain connects TRBV12-3 or TRBV12-4 to TRBJ1-5; no definite D call. V lost 7 bases and J lost 4, with 8 bases in between. This CDR3 region has 12 residues. For the CDR3, the DNA is TGTGCCAGCATGCGGGCGAATCAGCCCCAGCATTTT. Translation: CASMRANQPQHF.

The chain links TRBV4-3 to TRBJ2-3; TRBD2 matches at 7 bases. Germline CDR1 and CDR2: LGHNA and YSLEER. Trimming removed 3 bases from V and 2 bases from J; junction bases left unmatched: 5. The CDR3 sequence is 15 residues long. CDR3 region: CASSHTRGVTDTQYF. The DNA for the CDR3 is TGCGCCAGCAGCCATACACGGGGGGTCACAGATACGCAGTATTTT.

The CDR3 nucleotides are TGTGCCAGCAGTTTAGGGCAGAGCTCCTACAATGAGCAGTTCTTC. Its protein product is CASSLGQSSYNEQFF. V usage is TRBV28 and J usage is TRBJ2-1, with D unclear. CDR3 size: 15 residues. The V end was cut by 2 bases, the J end by 0 bases, with 8 bases between. Per germline, CDR1 MDHEN and CDR2 SYDVKM.

This clone was seen a single time. DNA of the CDR3: TGCGCCAGCAGCTTGGAGGCAGGGGGTCACAATGAGCAGTTCTTC. As protein: CASSLEAGGHNEQFF. This rearrangement joins TRBV5-1 to TRBJ2-1, with 7 bases lining up with TRBD1. Germline CDR1 SGHRS, CDR2 YFSETQ. The V gene end was trimmed by 0 bases and the J gene end by 5 bases; junction bases not matched to a gene: 5. This CDR3 has 15 residues. Supplemented by reference TRBV5-1 and TRBJ2-1, the full variable domain reads KAGVTQTPRYLIKTRGQQVTLSCSPISGHRSVSWYQQTPGQGLQFLFEYFSETQRNKGNFPGRFSGRQFSNSRSEMNVSTLELGDSALYLCASSLEAGGHNEQFFGPGTRLTVL.

The genes are TRBV5-6 and TRBJ1-1, with D uncertain. The CDR3 extends over 12 amino acids. The V and J ends lost 2 bases and 7 bases respectively, with 9 bases between them. CDR1 SGHDT and CDR2 YYEEEE come from the germline V gene. This chain's CDR3 is CASSFKSGEAFF. The CDR3 region has the DNA TGTGCCAGCAGCTTCAAGTCGGGTGAAGCTTTCTTT.

Written as DNA, the CDR3 is TGTGCCAGCATCCCCTACAGCGGTTACAATGAGCAGTTCTTC. This gives the protein CASIPYSGYNEQFF. V usage is TRBV2 and J usage is TRBJ2-1, with D possibly being TRBD2 (5 bases). The germline CDR1 and CDR2 sequences are SNHLY and FYNNEI. CDR3 size: 14 residues. V lost 7 bases and J lost 4, with 14 bases in between. The variable domain in full, with the rest retrieved from reference TRBV2 and TRBJ2-1, is EPEVTQTPSHQVTQMGQEVILRCVPISNHLYFYWYRQILGQKVEFLVSFYNNEISEKSEIFDDQFSVERPDGSNFTLKIRSTKLEDSAMYFCASIPYSGYNEQFFGPGTRLTVL.